A selection of T cell receptor beta chains follows, all from one sample in a study of T cell responses to AZD1222 COVID-19 vaccine. Using immunoSEQ multiplex PCR, the repertoire was profiled, and TCRdb retains in-frame clones only, with some absent. The sample contains roughly 140,000 clones, 80% to 95% of which appear only once. This sample comprised peripheral blood, obtained 28 days after the second AZD1222 dose. The source is an adult who received the AZD1222 COVID-19 vaccine. Both conserved end residues are part of each CDR3. Fields, in order: J gene, clone size, V gene, D gene, CDR3 DNA, CDR3 protein. The D gene is left open where the match is weak. Only some rows state a clone size, as once, few, many or a class for expanded clones.

>TRBJ1-4|.|TRBV5-1|.
TGCGCCAGCAGCTTGGAGGCAGGACATTTGCCGGGAGGAAAACTGTTTTTT
CASSLEAGHLPGGKLFF
>TRBJ1-5|.|TRBV28|.
TGTGCCAGCAGCCGCATAGACAGCCTCAATCAGCCCCAGCATTTT
CASSRIDSLNQPQHF
>TRBJ1-2|.|TRBV5-1|.
TGCGCCAGCAGCGGGGGACTCGGAGGCTACACCTTC
CASSGGLGGYTF
>TRBJ1-1|once|TRBV21-1|.
TGTGCCAGCAGCAAAATAATACGATCGATGAACACTGAAGCTTTCTTT
CASSKIIRSMNTEAFF
>TRBJ2-4|.|TRBV6-1|.
TGTGCCAGCAGTGAAGAGTTAATGGTCAAAAACATTCAGTACTTC
CASSEELMVKNIQYF
>TRBJ2-1|.|TRBV7-9|.
TGTGCCAGCAGTCCCGAGCGGACGGTGAACTACAATGAGCAGTTCTTC
CASSPERTVNYNEQFF
>TRBJ1-1|.|TRBV5-4|TRBD1
TGTGCCAGCAGCCCAGGGGGCGTTGGAGCTTTCTTT
CASSPGGVGAFF
>TRBJ2-7|.|TRBV12-3/TRBV12-4|.
TGTGCCAGCGGTAACCGGTTAAAATACGAGCAGTACTTC
CASGNRLKYEQYF
>TRBJ1-1|.|TRBV28|TRBD1
TGTGCCAGCACCCCTCCTACAGGGGGCACTGAAGCTTTCTTT
CASTPPTGGTEAFF
>TRBJ1-5|.|TRBV19|.
TGTGCCAGTAGTATAGGCAGGAATAGCAATCAGCCCCAGCATTTT
CASSIGRNSNQPQHF
>TRBJ2-7|few|TRBV7-6|TRBD2
TGTGCCAGCAGTCCGACTAGCGGGAGAAAACAAGAGCAGTACTTC
CASSPTSGRKQEQYF
>TRBJ2-5|.|TRBV6-5|.
TGTGCCAGCAGTTACTCGATCCCGGGTGAGACCCAGTACTTC
CASSYSIPGETQYF
>TRBJ2-1|.|TRBV27|.
TGTGCCAGCAGTTTGGGGGGACCAACTGAGCAGTTCTTC
CASSLGGPTEQFF
>TRBJ2-1|.|TRBV6-1|.
TGTGCCAGCAGTGATAGCGGACTACCCCGCTACAATGAGCAGTTCTTC
CASSDSGLPRYNEQFF
>TRBJ1-5|.|TRBV19|TRBD1
TGTGCCAGTAGTGGAGGGGGCGGCGATCAGCCCCAGCATTTT
CASSGGGGDQPQHF
>TRBJ2-5|.|TRBV6-1|.
TGTGCCAGCAGTGAATACGCGAGACTCCAAGAGACCCAGTACTTC
CASSEYARLQETQYF
>TRBJ2-2|.|TRBV2|.
TGTGCCAGCAGGCAAACTAGCCAGGCCGGGGAGCTGTTTTTT
CASRQTSQAGELFF
>TRBJ2-1|.|TRBV2|TRBD2
TGCGGACTAGCGGCCTACAATGAGCAGTTCTTC
CGLAAYNEQFF
>TRBJ2-1|.|TRBV7-2|TRBD2
TGTGCCAGCAGCTGGCCTAGCGGGCGCTCCTACAATGAGCAGTTCTTC
CASSWPSGRSYNEQFF
>TRBJ2-3|.|TRBV7-9|.
TGTGCCAGCACACTACAAAGGGCAGATACGCAGTATTTT
CASTLQRADTQYF
>TRBJ2-5|.|TRBV5-6|.
TGTGCCAGCAGCAACACTCGGGGAGATGAGACCCAGTACTTC
CASSNTRGDETQYF
>TRBJ1-2|once|TRBV5-1|TRBD1
TGCGCCAGCAGCTCGGACAGGGTGGGGTTGAGCTACACCTTC
CASSSDRVGLSYTF
>TRBJ1-2|.|TRBV3-1/TRBV3-2|TRBD1
TGTGCCAGCAGCCCTGCGGCGAACAGGGGGCGCCTTGGCTACACCTTC
CASSPAANRGRLGYTF
>TRBJ2-1|.|TRBV7-2|TRBD2
TGTGCCAGCACTCCCCCGGGACTAGCGGGAGTCAGACGGAATGAGCAGTTCTTC
CASTPPGLAGVRRNEQFF
>TRBJ1-3|few|TRBV4-1|.
TGCGCCAGCAGCCACGCAGACAGCGTAATTGGAAACACCATATATTTT
CASSHADSVIGNTIYF
>TRBJ1-5|.|TRBV5-1|.
TGCGCCAGCAGCTTGACGGGGGATCAGCCCCAGCATTTT
CASSLTGDQPQHF
>TRBJ2-1|.|TRBV9|TRBD2
TGTGCCAGCAGCGTAGCCGGGACTAGCGGCCAACGTGATGAGCAGTTCTTC
CASSVAGTSGQRDEQFF
>TRBJ1-2|once|TRBV10-3|TRBD1
TGTGCCATAAGGACAGGGGTTAACTATGGCTACACCTTC
CAIRTGVNYGYTF
>TRBJ2-7|.|TRBV10-1|.
TGCGCCAGCAGTGGAGCGGAGTCGAACTACGAGCAGTACTTC
CASSGAESNYEQYF
>TRBJ2-1|.|TRBV7-2|.
TGTGCCAGCAGCTTATTTAGCGGCAGCTCCTACAATGAGCAGTTCTTC
CASSLFSGSSYNEQFF
>TRBJ1-3|.|TRBV5-8|.
TGTGCCAGCAGCTTTTCCGCGGATCACTCTGGAAACACCATATATTTT
CASSFSADHSGNTIYF